This T cell receptor (beta chain) was captured by sequencing in a study of blood T cell repertoires in COVID-19. Whole-study context: Spain, Italy and the United States supplied samples that represented acute and convalescent COVID-19. T cells, B-cell-depleted T cells, or PBMCs provided the cDNA or gDNA that served as material.

Original analysis: Estimation of nucleated cell counts was performed using reference gene primer amplification. Profiled with immunoSEQ multiplex PCR; TCRdb holds only in-frame clones, not every one. That table supplies the V and J calls and clone size; D and trimming were determined from the DNA. The sample lists around 200,000 clones; approximately 80% were seen once. Seattle-derived patients entered the study during active infection and were followed longitudinally. V shed 2 bases and J 5 bases; nucleotides not matched to a gene: 5. Looked up from germline, CDR1 is MNHNY and CDR2 is SVGAGI (reference sequence). CDR3 size: 15 residues.

Source material: peripheral blood. V gene TRBV6-6 combines with J gene TRBJ1-5; 8 bases map to TRBD1. The clonotype comes from a woman aged 40 to 49 with COVID-19, enrolled during active disease. In nucleotides, the CDR3 is TGTGCCAGCAGTTACGCCGGACAGGGTGATCAGCCCCAGCATTTT. This sequence encodes CASSYAGQGDQPQHF.